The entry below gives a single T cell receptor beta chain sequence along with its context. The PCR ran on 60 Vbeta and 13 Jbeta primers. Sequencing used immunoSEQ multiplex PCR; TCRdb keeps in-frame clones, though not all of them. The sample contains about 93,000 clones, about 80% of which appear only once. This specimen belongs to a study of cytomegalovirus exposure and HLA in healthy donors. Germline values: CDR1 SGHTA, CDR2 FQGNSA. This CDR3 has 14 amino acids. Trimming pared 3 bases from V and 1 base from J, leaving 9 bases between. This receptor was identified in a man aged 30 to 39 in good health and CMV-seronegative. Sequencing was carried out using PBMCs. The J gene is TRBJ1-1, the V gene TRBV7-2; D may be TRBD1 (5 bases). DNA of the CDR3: TGTGCCAGCAGCTTTAGCACAGGGAACACTGAAGCTTTCTTT. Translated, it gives CASSFSTGNTEAFF.